This T cell receptor (beta chain) emerged from a study of control samples from healthy donors and cancer patients. Data came from immunoSEQ multiplex PCR; TCRdb stores just in-frame clones and leaves some out. The repertoire holds roughly 90,000 clones, with 85% to 90% as singletons. The CDR3 loop spans 14 amino acids. The V gene's germline CDR1 is ENHRY and CDR2 SYGVKD. Trimming pared 2 bases from V and 0 bases from J, leaving 5 bases between. Sequencing used PBMCs. V and J are TRBV10-3 and TRBJ1-3; D ambiguous. This clonotype was sampled from a woman aged 50 to 60 with colorectal cancer. The CDR3: CAISETVSGNTIYF. For the CDR3, the DNA is TGTGCCATCAGTGAGACAGTCTCTGGAAACACCATATATTTT.